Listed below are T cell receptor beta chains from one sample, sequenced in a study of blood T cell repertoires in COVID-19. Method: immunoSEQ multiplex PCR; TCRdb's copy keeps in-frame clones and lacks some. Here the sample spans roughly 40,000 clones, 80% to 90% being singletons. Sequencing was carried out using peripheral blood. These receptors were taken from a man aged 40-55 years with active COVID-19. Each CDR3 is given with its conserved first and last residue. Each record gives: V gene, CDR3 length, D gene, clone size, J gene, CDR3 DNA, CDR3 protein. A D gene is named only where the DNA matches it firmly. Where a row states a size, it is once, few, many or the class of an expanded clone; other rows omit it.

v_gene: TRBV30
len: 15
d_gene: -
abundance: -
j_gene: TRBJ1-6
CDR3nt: TGTGCCTGGAGTGCGCTCCAGGGGCCGGATTCACCCCTCCACTTT
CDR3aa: CAWSALQGPDSPLHF

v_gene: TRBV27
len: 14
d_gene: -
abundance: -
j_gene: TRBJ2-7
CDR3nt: TGTGCCAGCAACATCGGGACTGGTAATGGTGAGCAGTACTTC
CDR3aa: CASNIGTGNGEQYF

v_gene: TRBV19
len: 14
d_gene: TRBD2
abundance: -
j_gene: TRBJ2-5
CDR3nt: TGTGCCAGTACTAAAGCGGGAGGGTACGAGACCCAGTACTTC
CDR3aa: CASTKAGGYETQYF

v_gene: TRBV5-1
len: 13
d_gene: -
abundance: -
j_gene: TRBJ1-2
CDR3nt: TGCGCCAGCAGCTTCGACGGGGGGAGCGGCTACACCTTC
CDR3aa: CASSFDGGSGYTF

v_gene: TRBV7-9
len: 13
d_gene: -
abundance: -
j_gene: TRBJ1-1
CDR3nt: TGTGCCAGCAGCCTCGGGTTGGCGGATGAAGCTTTCTTT
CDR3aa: CASSLGLADEAFF

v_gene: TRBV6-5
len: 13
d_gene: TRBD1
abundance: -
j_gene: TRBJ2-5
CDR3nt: TGTGCCAGCAGACGGGACAGGGGAGAGACCCAGTACTTC
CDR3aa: CASRRDRGETQYF

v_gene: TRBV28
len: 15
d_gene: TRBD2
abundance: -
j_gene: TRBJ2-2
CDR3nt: TGTGCCAGCAGTACCGGGACTAGCGGGAACGGGGAGCTGTTTTTT
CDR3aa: CASSTGTSGNGELFF

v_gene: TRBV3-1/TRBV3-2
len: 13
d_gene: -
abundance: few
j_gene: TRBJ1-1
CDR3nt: TGTGCCAGCAGCCCGACTCGGAACACTGAAGCTTTCTTT
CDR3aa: CASSPTRNTEAFF

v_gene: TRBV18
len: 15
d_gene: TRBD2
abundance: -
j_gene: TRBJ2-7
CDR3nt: TGTGCCAGCTCACCGGGGAGGGGAGCCGTCCACGAGCAGTACTTC
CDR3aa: CASSPGRGAVHEQYF

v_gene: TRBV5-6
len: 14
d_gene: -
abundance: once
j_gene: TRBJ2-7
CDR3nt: TGTGCCAGCAGCTTGGAGGAGGAACTCCACGAGCAGTACTTC
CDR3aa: CASSLEEELHEQYF

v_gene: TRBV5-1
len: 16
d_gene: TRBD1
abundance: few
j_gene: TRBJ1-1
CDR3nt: TGCGCCAGCAGCCCCCTGGACAGGGGATGGAACACTGAAGCTTTCTTT
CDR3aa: CASSPLDRGWNTEAFF

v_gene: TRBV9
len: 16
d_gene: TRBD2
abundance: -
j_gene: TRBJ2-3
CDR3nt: TGTGCCAGCAGCGTAGGACTAGCGGGAGGGGGAGGAACGCAGTATTTT
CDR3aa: CASSVGLAGGGGTQYF

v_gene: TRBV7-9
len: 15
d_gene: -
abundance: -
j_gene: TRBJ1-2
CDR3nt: TGTGCCAGCAGCCGGACAGTGTACGCTAACTATGGCTACACCTTC
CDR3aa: CASSRTVYANYGYTF

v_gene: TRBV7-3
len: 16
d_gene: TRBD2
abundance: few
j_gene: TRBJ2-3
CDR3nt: TGTGCCAGCAGCCAGGGACTAGCGGGAGGGGCAGATACGCAGTATTTT
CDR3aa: CASSQGLAGGADTQYF

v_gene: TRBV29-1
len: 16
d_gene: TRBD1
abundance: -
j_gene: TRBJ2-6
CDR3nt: TGCAGCGTTTTGGACAGGGGACTCTCTGGGGCCAACGTCCTGACTTTC
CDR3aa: CSVLDRGLSGANVLTF

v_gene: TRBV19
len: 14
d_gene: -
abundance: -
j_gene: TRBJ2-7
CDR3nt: TGTGCCAGTAGTATTGGAGGGAATGGATACGAGCAGTACTTC
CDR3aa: CASSIGGNGYEQYF

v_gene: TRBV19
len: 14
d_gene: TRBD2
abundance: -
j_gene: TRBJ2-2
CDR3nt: TGTGCCAGTAGCTCGACTAGCGCGGGCGGGGAGCTGTTTTTT
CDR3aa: CASSSTSAGGELFF

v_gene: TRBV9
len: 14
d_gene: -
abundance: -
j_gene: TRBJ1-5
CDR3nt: TGTGCCAGCAGCGTAGGGCAGGGTGGTCAGCCCCAGCATTTT
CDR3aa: CASSVGQGGQPQHF

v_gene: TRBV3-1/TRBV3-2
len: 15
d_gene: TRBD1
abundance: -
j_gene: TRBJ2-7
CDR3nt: TGTGCCAGCAGCCAAGGGACAGGGGCCTCCTACGAGCAGTACTTC
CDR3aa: CASSQGTGASYEQYF

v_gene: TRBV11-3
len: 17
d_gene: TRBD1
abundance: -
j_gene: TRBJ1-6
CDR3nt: TGTGCCAGCAGACCTAATACAGGGGGTTTGGTTCATTCACCCCTCCACTTT
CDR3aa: CASRPNTGGLVHSPLHF

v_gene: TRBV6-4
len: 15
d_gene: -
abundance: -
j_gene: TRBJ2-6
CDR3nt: TGTGCCAGCAGCCCCGACACCTCTGGGGCCAACGTCCTGACTTTC
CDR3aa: CASSPDTSGANVLTF

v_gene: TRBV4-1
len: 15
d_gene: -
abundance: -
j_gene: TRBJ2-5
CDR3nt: TGCGCCAGCAGCCAAGATCGAACAGGCGGCCGGACCCAGTACTTC
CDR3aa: CASSQDRTGGRTQYF

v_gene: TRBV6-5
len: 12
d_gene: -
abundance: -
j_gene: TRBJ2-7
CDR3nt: TGTGCCAGCAGCGAGTCAGCGCGCGAGCAGTACTTC
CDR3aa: CASSESAREQYF

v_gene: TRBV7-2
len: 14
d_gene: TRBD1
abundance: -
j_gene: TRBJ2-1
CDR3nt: TGTGCCAGCAGCCCCGGGACAGGGTTTGATGAGCAGTTCTTC
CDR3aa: CASSPGTGFDEQFF

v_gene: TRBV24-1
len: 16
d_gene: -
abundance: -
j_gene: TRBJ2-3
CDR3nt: TGTGCCACCAGTGAAGCCCGGGACTCCCGATTTGATACGCAGTATTTT
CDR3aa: CATSEARDSRFDTQYF

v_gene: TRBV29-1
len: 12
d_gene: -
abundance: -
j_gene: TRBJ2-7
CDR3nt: TGCAGCGCCCGAACTAGTACGGAAGAGCAGTACTTC
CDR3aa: CSARTSTEEQYF

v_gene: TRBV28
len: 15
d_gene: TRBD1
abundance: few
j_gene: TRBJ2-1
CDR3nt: TGTGCCAGCAGTTCCCAACCGACAGGGGGCAATGAGCAGTTCTTC
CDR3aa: CASSSQPTGGNEQFF

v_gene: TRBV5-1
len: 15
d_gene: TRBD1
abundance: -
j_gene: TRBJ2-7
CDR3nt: TGCGCCAGCAGCTTTGCTCCAGGGACAGGGGACGAGCAGTACTTC
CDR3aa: CASSFAPGTGDEQYF

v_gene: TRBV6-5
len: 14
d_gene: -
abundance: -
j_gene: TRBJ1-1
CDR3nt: TGTGCCAGCACCCCCTCGGGGGAACTAGGTGAAGCTTTCTTT
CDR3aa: CASTPSGELGEAFF

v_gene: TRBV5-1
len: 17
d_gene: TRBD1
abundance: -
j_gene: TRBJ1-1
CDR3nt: TGCGCCAGCAGCTTGATTGGGACAGGGTACATGAACACTGAAGCTTTCTTT
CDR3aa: CASSLIGTGYMNTEAFF

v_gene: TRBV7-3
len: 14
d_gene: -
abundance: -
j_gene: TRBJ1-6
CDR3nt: TGTGCCAGCAGCCTAGACGGCTATAATTCACCCCTCCACTTT
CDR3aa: CASSLDGYNSPLHF

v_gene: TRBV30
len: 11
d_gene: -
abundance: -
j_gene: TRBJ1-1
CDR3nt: TGTGCCTGGAGTGCGCGGTCCGAAGCTTTCTTT
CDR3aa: CAWSARSEAFF

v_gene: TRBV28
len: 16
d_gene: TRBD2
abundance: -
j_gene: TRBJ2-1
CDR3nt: TGTGCCAGCAGTCCCCGAGGGGTAGCGGGGGGAAATGAGCAGTTCTTC
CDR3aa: CASSPRGVAGGNEQFF

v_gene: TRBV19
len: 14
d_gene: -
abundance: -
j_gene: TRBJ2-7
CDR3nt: TGTGCCAGTAGTATGAACAGGTTTCCCTACGAGCAGTACTTC
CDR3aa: CASSMNRFPYEQYF

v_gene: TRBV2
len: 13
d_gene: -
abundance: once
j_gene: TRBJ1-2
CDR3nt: TGTGCCAGCACTGAGATGGGACACCGAGGCTACACCTTC
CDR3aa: CASTEMGHRGYTF

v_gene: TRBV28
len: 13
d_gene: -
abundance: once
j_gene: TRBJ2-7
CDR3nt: TGTGCCAGCAGTTTAGGTCCGGGGAGGGAGCAGTACTTC
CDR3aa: CASSLGPGREQYF

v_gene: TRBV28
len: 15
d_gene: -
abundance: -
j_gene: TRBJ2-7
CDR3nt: TGTGCCAGCAGTACCCGAGGAGGGGTCGCCTACGAGCAGTACTTC
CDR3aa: CASSTRGGVAYEQYF